Listed here are 5 T cell receptor beta chains from one sample, sequenced in a study of T cells in Graves' hyperthyroidism and ophthalmopathy. Amplified TCR beta CDR3 regions derived from RNA transcripts. TCR CDR3 underwent first-round RT-PCR with the HTBI primer set. One entry per CDR3 protein results from TCRdb running MiXCR on the multiplex PCR reads. The table records roughly 740,000 distinct CDR3 sequences, 16% of them present only once. Input material: blood. The receptors stem from a man in his late teens or twenties with Graves' hyperthyroidism.

This clonotype came up a few times. This may be a read error, as it is one base from a much larger clone. The rearrangement joins TRBV18 to TRBJ1-1; D is possibly TRBD1 (5 bases). This CDR3 has 16 residues. The germline gives CDR1 KGHSH, CDR2 LQKENI. Here the CDR3 reads CASPPFLDRLNTEAFF. The CDR3 DNA is TGTGCCAGCCCACCTTTTCTTGACAGACTGAACACTGAAGCTTTCTTT.

The chain is built from TRBV12-3 or TRBV12-4 and TRBJ2-2; perhaps TRBD2 as D (5 bases). The CDR3 is 15 residues long. Between the trimmed V and J ends, which lost 6 bases and 4 bases, there was a span of 15 bases. The CDR3 spells CASSPEGFGTGELFF. In nucleotides, the CDR3 is TGTGCCAGCAGCCCAGAGGGTTTTGGCACCGGGGAGCTGTTTTTT.

This chain links TRBV7-9 with TRBJ2-2; D is unresolved. From germline, CDR1 is SEHNR and CDR2 FQNEAQ (reference sequence). CDR3 length: 18 residues. Trimming stripped 1 base from V and 0 bases from J, with 15 bases between. CDR3 coding DNA: TGTGCCAGCAGCTTAGAATATGGTCCCAGTTCGAACACCGGGGAGCTGTTTTTT. This sequence encodes CASSLEYGPSSNTGELFF.

The CDR3 protein is CAAGVGRETQYF. The DNA of the CDR3 is TGTGCCGCGGGAGTGGGAAGGGAGACCCAGTACTTC. The chain employs TRBV19 and TRBJ2-5; 7 bases fit TRBD2. From germline, CDR1 is LNHDA and CDR2 SQIVND (reference sequence). After removal of 11 bases from V and 5 bases from J, the junction contained 8 bases not matched to a gene. This CDR3 has 12 residues.

This clonotype occurred many times. The chain links TRBV2 to TRBJ2-3; D remains unclear. Germline-derived CDR1 and CDR2 are SNHLY and FYNNEI. V was cut by 4 bases and J by 2 bases, with 16 bases left in between. The CDR3 has 16 amino acids. CDR3 region: CASSALSVGLTDTQYF. The CDR3 DNA reads TGTGCCAGCAGTGCTCTATCCGTAGGCCTCACAGATACGCAGTATTTT.